One sample yielded the 9 T cell receptor beta chains listed below, sequenced in a study of blood T cell repertoires in COVID-19. Sequencing used immunoSEQ multiplex PCR; TCRdb keeps in-frame clones, though not all of them. This table holds about 13,000 clones, roughly three quarters found once. Sequenced: peripheral blood. Receptors were obtained from a human donor in a cohort sampled during active COVID-19.

V gene TRBV27 combines with J gene TRBJ2-7; D is ambiguous. V was shortened by 0 bases and J by 4 bases, with 7 bases between the two germline ends. The CDR3 spans 13 residues. From germline, CDR1 is MNHEY and CDR2 SMNVEV (reference sequence). In nucleotides, the CDR3 is TGTGCCAGCAGTTTATCCACTGAGTACGAGCAGTACTTC. This sequence encodes CASSLSTEYEQYF.

The chain uses TRBV18 and TRBJ2-6; 9 bases are a match to TRBD1. V dropped 3 bases and J dropped 1; count of bases not matched to a gene: 4. CDR3 length: 17 amino acids. The germline CDR1 and CDR2 sequences are KGHSH and LQKENI. CDR3 DNA: TGTGCCAGCTCACCCGGACAGGGGAGATCTGGGGCCAACGTCCTGACTTTC. It is translated as CASSPGQGRSGANVLTF.

The genes are TRBV19 and TRBJ1-2, with D possibly TRBD1 on 6 matching bases. The CDR3 consists of 13 residues. CDR1 is LNHDA and CDR2 is SQIVND in the germline V gene (reference sequence). V lost 4 bases and J 5 bases, leaving 11 bases between the germline ends. The CDR3 region has the DNA TGTGCCAGTAGTACCTCGGGACAATATGGCTACACCTTC. Its protein product is CASSTSGQYGYTF. Looking up the rest from reference TRBV19 and TRBJ1-2 gives the full variable domain: DGGITQSPKYLFRKEGQNVTLSCEQNLNHDAMYWYRQDPGQGLRLIYYSQIVNDFQKGDIAEGYSVSREKKESFPLTVTSAQKNPTAFYLCASSTSGQYGYTFGSGTRLTVV.

This clone was detected only once. The rearrangement links TRBV11-3 to TRBJ2-3; TRBD2 is a possible D gene (6 bases). The CDR3 extends over 15 amino acids. CDR1 is SGHNT, CDR2 YENEEA, per germline. Trimming stripped 4 bases from V and 0 bases from J, with 11 bases between. CDR3 bases: TGTGCCAGCAGCTCTAGCGTCGGTAGCACAGATACGCAGTATTTT. This codes for CASSSSVGSTDTQYF.

The chain links TRBV6-5 to TRBJ2-5; D perhaps matches TRBD1 (6 bases). V was pared by 6 bases and J by 1 base, with 12 bases between. This CDR3 has 14 residues. CDR1 and CDR2 (germline): MNHEY, SVGAGI. CDR3 in amino acids: CASRRLGAQETQYF. CDR3 DNA: TGTGCCAGCAGGCGCCTGGGGGCCCAAGAGACCCAGTACTTC.

The gene calls are TRBV6-5 and TRBJ1-2; D remains ambiguous. V gave up 7 bases and J gave up 4 bases, with 19 bases separating them. Looked up from germline, CDR1 is MNHEY and CDR2 is SVGAGI. This CDR3 region has 15 residues. CDR3 DNA sequence: TGTGCCAGCAAACCCACCCGGAGGGCCATCTATGGCTACACCTTC. This codes for CASKPTRRAIYGYTF.

The genes are TRBV5-5 and TRBJ1-3; a possible D gene is TRBD1 (5 bases). Germline values: CDR1 SGHKS, CDR2 YYEKEE (reference sequence). The CDR3 totals 19 residues. Deletions cut 5 bases from V and 0 bases from J, with 24 bases between. The CDR3 loop reads CASSYRPSLLPLSGNTIYF. The DNA for the CDR3 is TGTGCCAGCAGTTACAGGCCTTCTCTCCTCCCCCTCTCTGGAAACACCATATATTTT.

This clone is judged large. This rearrangement joins TRBV2 to TRBJ2-2; the match to TRBD2 covers 12 bases. CDR1 is SNHLY, CDR2 FYNNEI, per germline. The V segment lost 3 bases and the J segment 2 bases; nucleotides outside the gene matches: 7. This CDR3 comprises 18 residues. CDR3: CASSELAGGYPNTGELFF. As DNA, the CDR3 is TGTGCCAGCAGTGAGCTAGCGGGGGGGTATCCAAACACCGGGGAGCTGTTTTTT.

This sequence joins TRBV7-2 and TRBJ2-3; 9 bases fit TRBD2. CDR1 is SGHTA and CDR2 is FQGNSA in the germline V gene. The CDR3 is 17 residues long. J was trimmed by 3 bases and V by 1 base; bases with no gene match: 8. The chain's CDR3 is CASSLGQRGAWTDTQYF. DNA of the CDR3: TGTGCCAGCAGCTTAGGTCAGCGGGGGGCGTGGACAGATACGCAGTATTTT.